This T cell receptor (beta chain) was found in a study of CD8 T cells in ankylosing spondylitis. TCRdb re-derived calls from the 5' RACE reads in MiXCR, one entry per CDR3 protein. The sample shows under 550,000 distinct CDR3 sequences, roughly 25% of them seen only once. V lost 0 bases to trimming and J lost 0 bases; unmatched junction nucleotides: 4. CDR3 length: 17 amino acids. The germline V gene encodes CDR1 LNHNV and CDR2 YYDKDF (reference sequence). General study findings and limits: Disease-associated clones were CD8+ and fairly uncommon in peripheral blood. Matched synovial fluid from ankylosing spondylitis patients was reported to be enriched for disease-linked clones. Apparently characteristic of ankylosing spondylitis blood was a TCR beta motif (about eight highly homologous variants).

This clonotype was found a few times. Antigen specificity is unknown. The sequencing input was blood, either unsorted or a sorted T cell fraction (not recorded which). This clonotype was sampled from a male donor with ankylosing spondylitis. V is TRBV15 and J is TRBJ2-1, with 8 bases that match TRBD1. CDR3 sequence (DNA): TGTGCCACCAGCAGAGATCGGGACAGGCTCTCCTACAATGAGCAGTTCTTC. It yields the protein CATSRDRDRLSYNEQFF. Supplemented by reference TRBV15 and TRBJ2-1, the full variable domain reads DAMVIQNPRYQVTQFGKPVTLSCSQTLNHNVMYWYQQKSSQAPKLLFHYYDKDFNNEADTPDNFQSRRPNTSFCFLDIRSPGLGDTAMYLCATSRDRDRLSYNEQFFGPGTRLTVL.